This T cell receptor beta chain was documented in a study of shared clonotypes between healthy human individuals. V lost 7 bases and J 9 bases, leaving 22 bases between the germline ends. The CDR3 sequence is 15 residues long. Germline V gene sequence: CDR1 SEHNR, CDR2 FQNEAQ (reference sequence). Profiling relied on immunoSEQ multiplex PCR, and the TCRdb table lists in-frame clones only, not all of them. The data contain about 1 million clones, 75% of them singletons. All participating donors were Caucasian adults from Nashville, Tennessee. The sample taken for sequencing was memory CD4+ T cells sorted from blood. Subset given: CD45RA-negative fraction. The source is a man younger than 35 in good health. This sequence joins TRBV7-9 and TRBJ2-1; D may be TRBD1 or TRBD2 (6 bases each). The CDR3: CASISYPAEGGEQFF. The CDR3 nucleotides read TGTGCCAGCATCTCTTATCCGGCGGAGGGGGGTGAGCAGTTCTTC.